These 27 T cell receptor beta chains were sequenced from one sample in a study of cytomegalovirus exposure and HLA in healthy donors. PCR used 60 Vbeta primers and 13 Jbeta primers. Method: immunoSEQ multiplex PCR; TCRdb's copy keeps in-frame clones and lacks some. The table lists 250,000 to 300,000 clones, 80% to 95% of them singletons, with roughly 1.6% in the top ten. The sequenced material came from PBMCs. The receptors here all came from a girl aged 2-10 years in good health and CMV-seronegative.

This clone was recorded only once. V is TRBV30 and J is TRBJ1-4; D gene uncertain. There are 15 residues in the CDR3. Germline V lookup: CDR1 GTSNPN, CDR2 SVGIG (reference sequence). V dropped 2 bases and J dropped 3 bases, with 13 bases sitting between them. The chain's CDR3 is CAWSPPAGSNEKLFF. The CDR3, as DNA: TGTGCCTGGAGTCCCCCTGCGGGATCTAATGAAAAACTGTTTTTT.

A note on this clone: At one end the junction does not follow the germline gene, possibly because of a read error. The chain has TRBV7-9 and TRBJ1-1, with D unclear. The CDR3 runs 15 residues. Germline loops: CDR1 SEHNR, CDR2 FQNEAQ (reference sequence). The CDR3 DNA follows: TGTTCCAGCAGCTTTAGTACCGGACTCAACACTGAAGCTTTCTTT. Residues: CSSSFSTGLNTEAFF.

J is TRBJ2-3 and V is TRBV29-1, with 8 nucleotides matching TRBD2. The CDR3 runs 15 residues. Germline V gives CDR1 SQVTM, CDR2 ANQGSEA. The J segment lost 1 base and the V segment lost 5 bases, leaving 8 bases of the junction unmatched. DNA of the CDR3: TGCAGCGTTACCCCCCCAGCGGGGGGCACAGATACGCAGTATTTT. Its translation: CSVTPPAGGTDTQYF.

This chain joins TRBV11-3 and TRBJ1-3; no clear D gene. The CDR3 runs to 13 residues. The germline V gene encodes CDR1 SGHNT and CDR2 YENEEA. V was trimmed by 5 bases and J by 1 base, leaving 6 bases between them. CDR3 coding DNA: TGTGCCAGCAGCGGGAGTTCTGGAAACACCATATATTTT. Translated, it gives CASSGSSGNTIYF.

This sequence joins TRBV5-1 and TRBJ1-5; the D gene is possibly TRBD1 (6 bases). Per germline, CDR1 SGHRS and CDR2 YFSETQ. Trimming stripped 4 bases from V and 4 bases from J, with 21 bases between. The CDR3 consists of 17 residues. The CDR3 protein is CASSGGHGTGRNQPQHF. CDR3 coding DNA: TGCGCCAGCAGCGGGGGCCATGGGACGGGCAGGAATCAGCCCCAGCATTTT.

The chain uses TRBV7-9 and TRBJ1-3, with 10 nucleotides matching TRBD1. The germline CDR1 and CDR2 sequences are SEHNR and FQNEAQ (reference sequence). This CDR3 is 16 amino acids long. V lost 5 bases and J lost 5; bases outside the gene matches: 9. CDR3 coding DNA: TGTGCCAGCAGCCTCCCCGTGACAGGGGGCAGAAACACCATATATTTT. This encodes CASSLPVTGGRNTIYF.

V and J are TRBV30 and TRBJ1-1, with D uncertain. CDR1 is GTSNPN and CDR2 is SVGIG in the germline V gene (reference sequence). The V and J ends lost 0 bases and 4 bases respectively, with 18 bases between them. The CDR3 loop spans 16 amino acids. The CDR3 DNA follows: TGTGCCTGGAGTGTACTCATGGCCCTTCGGGGCACTGAAGCTTTCTTT. Translating it yields CAWSVLMALRGTEAFF. Variable domain in full (rest from reference TRBV30 and TRBJ1-1): SQTIHQWPATLVQPVGSPLSLECTVEGTSNPNLYWYRQAAGRGLQLLFYSVGIGQISSEVPQNLSASRPQDRQFILSSKKLLLSDSGFYLCAWSVLMALRGTEAFFGQGTRLTVV.

V and J are TRBV30 and TRBJ1-4; the match to TRBD1 covers 8 bases. The CDR3 totals 14 residues. Germline CDR1 is GTSNPN and CDR2 is SVGIG (reference sequence). V was pared by 0 bases and J by 8 bases, with 5 bases of the junction left unmatched. Written as DNA, the CDR3 is TGTGCCTGGAGTGTCAGACAGGGGAGGGAAAAACTGTTTTTT. This sequence encodes CAWSVRQGREKLFF. The complete variable domain, with remaining parts taken from reference TRBV30 and TRBJ1-4, reads SQTIHQWPATLVQPVGSPLSLECTVEGTSNPNLYWYRQAAGRGLQLLFYSVGIGQISSEVPQNLSASRPQDRQFILSSKKLLLSDSGFYLCAWSVRQGREKLFFGSGTQLSVL.

The CDR3 bases are TGTGCCAGCAGTTTGGGTTTGAGGCCCTACGAGCAGTACTTC. It is translated as CASSLGLRPYEQYF. The gene calls are TRBV28 and TRBJ2-5, with D unresolved. The last part of the DNA fits TRBJ2-7 better; the J call may be wrong. This CDR3 is 14 amino acids long. Looked up from germline, CDR1 is MDHEN and CDR2 is SYDVKM.

This clone was picked up a small number of times. The V and J genes are TRBV5-5 and TRBJ2-1, with D possibly being TRBD2 (5 bases). Germline values: CDR1 SGHKS, CDR2 YYEKEE (reference sequence). The CDR3 loop spans 15 amino acids. V shed 4 bases and J shed 0 bases, with 11 bases lying between them. The DNA for the CDR3 is TGTGCCAGCAGCACCGACGGGGTCTCCTACAATGAGCAGTTCTTC. Protein product: CASSTDGVSYNEQFF.

V usage is TRBV11-3 and J usage is TRBJ1-3; 8 bases align to TRBD1. With V trimmed by 2 bases and J by 1 base, 1 base remained unmatched. CDR1 and CDR2 from the germline V gene are SGHNT and YENEEA. The CDR3 totals 15 residues. CDR3 amino acids: CASSLTGGSGNTIYF. CDR3 DNA: TGTGCCAGCAGCTTAACAGGGGGGTCTGGAAACACCATATATTTT.

The V and J genes are TRBV28 and TRBJ1-1, with a tentative D call TRBD1 (5 bases). The CDR3 runs to 16 residues. CDR1 is MDHEN and CDR2 is SYDVKM in the germline V gene. V was shortened by 4 bases and J by 0 bases, with 15 bases between the two germline ends. Written as DNA, the CDR3 is TGTGCCAGCAGTTACGCCCAGGGCTTCATGAACACTGAAGCTTTCTTT. Residues: CASSYAQGFMNTEAFF. The full variable domain, with the rest looked up from reference TRBV28 and TRBJ1-1, is DVKVTQSSRYLVKRTGEKVFLECVQDMDHENMFWYRQDPGLGLRLIYFSYDVKMKEKGDIPEGYSVSREKKERFSLILESASTNQTSMYLCASSYAQGFMNTEAFFGQGTRLTVV.

V usage is TRBV6-5 and J usage is TRBJ1-2; the match to TRBD1 covers 10 bases. Germline V gene data show CDR1 as MNHEY and CDR2 as SVGAGI. This CDR3 region has 15 residues. V was clipped by 6 bases and J by 0 bases; unmatched bases: 4. This CDR3 reads CASRPGTGANYGYTF. CDR3 bases: TGTGCCAGCAGACCCGGGACAGGGGCTAACTATGGCTACACCTTC.

The genes are TRBV19 and TRBJ2-6, with D possibly TRBD1 on 5 matching bases. The CDR3 totals 14 residues. V lost 6 bases and J lost 0, with 6 bases in between. The V gene's germline CDR1 is LNHDA and CDR2 SQIVND (reference sequence). The CDR3 sequence is CASRQDSGANVLTF. The DNA of the CDR3 is TGTGCCAGTAGACAGGACTCTGGGGCCAACGTCCTGACTTTC.

This chain uses TRBV10-2 with TRBJ2-7; TRBD1 matches at 8 bases. Germline values: CDR1 WSHSY, CDR2 SAAADI. The CDR3 totals 20 residues. With V trimmed by 2 bases and J by 0 bases, 18 bases remained unmatched. In DNA form, the CDR3 reads TGCGCCAGCAGTGAGAACGCAGGGGGCCTGACCTACCGACTCTCCTACGAGCAGTACTTC. Amino acids: CASSENAGGLTYRLSYEQYF.

This clone has a single count. The chain uses TRBV5-1 and TRBJ1-4; D remains ambiguous. The V end was cut by 4 bases, the J end by 8 bases, with 12 bases between. In germline, CDR1 is SGHRS, CDR2 YFSETQ. CDR3 length: 13 amino acids. The CDR3 DNA reads TGCGCCAGCAGCCATGGGAGTGGGGAAAAACTGTTTTTT. Translating gives CASSHGSGEKLFF.

The chain is built from TRBV7-6 and TRBJ1-6, with 9 nucleotides matching TRBD1. The CDR3 consists of 16 residues. Per the germline V gene, CDR1 is SGHVS and CDR2 is FNYEAQ. V was pared by 4 bases and J by 9 bases, with 10 bases of the junction left unmatched. The DNA for the CDR3 is TGTGCCAGCAGCTCCCAGGGGACAGGGAACGGTTCACCCCTCCACTTT. It codes for CASSSQGTGNGSPLHF.

This chain uses TRBV15 with TRBJ1-6; the match to TRBD1 covers 8 bases. Germline trimming cut 5 bases from V and 12 bases from J; bases unmatched to any gene: 12. From germline, CDR1 is LNHNV and CDR2 YYDKDF (reference sequence). The length of the CDR3 is 15 residues. The CDR3 sequence: CATSSRTGPGRPLHF. CDR3 nucleotides: TGTGCCACCAGCTCCCGGACAGGGCCTGGCCGACCCCTCCACTTT.

As concerns this clone: One junction end does not reproduce the germline sequence, and a read error may be involved. Within the sample, other DNA sequences also encode this same CDR3. The chain has TRBV6-5 and TRBJ2-7; 7 nucleotides agree with TRBD1. The CDR3 is made up of 12 amino acids. In germline, CDR1 is MNHEY, CDR2 SVGAGI. DNA of the CDR3: TGCGCCAGCAGTCGGGACAGCCGGGAGCAGTACTTC. Amino acid sequence: CASSRDSREQYF.

The rearrangement uses TRBV6-5 and TRBJ2-7; 7 bases match TRBD2. The length of the CDR3 is 15 residues. J gave up 7 bases and V 0 bases, and 9 bases lay outside the gene matches. Per the germline V gene, CDR1 is MNHEY and CDR2 is SVGAGI. Here the CDR3 reads CASSYSGASGLEQYF. CDR3 nucleotide sequence: TGTGCCAGCAGTTACTCCGGGGCTAGCGGACTGGAGCAGTACTTC.

This rearrangement joins TRBV19 to TRBJ1-2; D might be TRBD1 (5 bases). The CDR3 has 12 amino acids. Germline V gene lookup returns CDR1 LNHDA and CDR2 SQIVND (reference sequence). The germline V and J ends were trimmed by 6 bases and 5 bases, with 10 bases remaining between them. CDR3 region: CASRGGFYGYTF. Here the CDR3 DNA reads TGTGCCAGTAGGGGGGGGTTTTATGGCTACACCTTC.

This clone was recorded only once. V usage is TRBV6-5 and J usage is TRBJ1-2; tentatively, D is TRBD1 (6 bases). The CDR3 covers 15 residues. CDR1 MNHEY and CDR2 SVGAGI come from the germline V gene. Trimming shortened V by 0 bases and J by 2 bases, and 10 bases separated the two germline ends. The CDR3 nucleotides are TGTGCCAGCAGTTACTCGCCCCAGGGGAACTATGGCTACACCTTC. This gives the protein CASSYSPQGNYGYTF.

The chain employs TRBV19 and TRBJ2-1, with TRBD2 matching over 7 bases. Germline CDR1 and CDR2: LNHDA and SQIVND (reference sequence). The CDR3 extends over 14 amino acids. V shed 3 bases, J shed 5 bases, and the junction held 4 bases outside the gene matches. The CDR3 loop reads CASSMSSGHNEQFF. In DNA form, the CDR3 reads TGTGCCAGTAGTATGTCTAGCGGTCACAATGAGCAGTTCTTC.

The gene calls are TRBV25-1 and TRBJ1-3; no firm D call. CDR3 length: 15 amino acids. CDR1 MGHDK and CDR2 SYGVNS come from the germline V gene. V was clipped by 6 bases and J by 0 bases, with 12 bases between them. CDR3 nucleotide sequence: TGTGCCAGCAGGGAGCCGGTTAACTCTGGAAACACCATATATTTT. This sequence encodes CASREPVNSGNTIYF.

This sequence joins TRBV5-1 and TRBJ2-7; possibly TRBD1 for D (6 bases). In germline, CDR1 is SGHRS, CDR2 YFSETQ. The V gene lost 4 bases and the J gene lost 2 bases, with 16 bases spanning the gap. The CDR3 sequence is 15 residues long. The CDR3 coding sequence is TGCGCCAGCAGCCGACTCCGGGACACTACCTACGAGCAGTACTTC. Amino acid sequence: CASSRLRDTTYEQYF.

This clone was detected only a few times. The V call is TRBV7-3, the J call TRBJ2-7, with TRBD2 as a possible D gene (5 bases). Germline V gene lookup returns CDR1 SGHTA and CDR2 FQGTGA. The CDR3 length is 13 residues. V lost 3 bases to trimming and J lost 6 bases, with 12 bases between them. The CDR3 coding sequence is TGTGCCAGCAGCTTTGGTGGGAGCTCCGAGCAGTACTTC. As protein: CASSFGGSSEQYF.

This chain connects TRBV12-5 to TRBJ2-7; no clear D. Germline V gene data show CDR1 as LGHNT and CDR2 as FRNRAP. V lost 6 bases and J 5 bases, leaving 11 bases between the germline ends. This CDR3 spans 12 amino acids. The CDR3 DNA sequence: TGTGCTAGTGGAACCCGGAGCCACGAGCAGTACTTC. It translates to CASGTRSHEQYF.